This T cell receptor beta chain was identified during a study of shared clonotypes between healthy human individuals. Looking at the study overall: Sampling drew on donors who were a couple of women and three men aged 18 to 49. A donor's plate count was three for CD4 naive and three for CD4 memory; CD8 naive had two and CD8 memory one. General study findings and limits: Depth was large, yet rarefaction showed that sorted-subset sequencing was incomplete.

From germline, CDR1 is SGHTA and CDR2 FQGNSA. V was clipped by 1 base and J by 5 bases, with 8 bases between them. The CDR3 has 13 residues. About this clone itself: Antigen: not known.

The deep-level immunoSEQ assay was used. Libraries were prepared by immunoSEQ multiplex PCR; TCRdb keeps only in-frame clonotypes and omits some of them. The sample yields about 980,000 clones, around 80% seen once. The V and J genes are TRBV7-2 and TRBJ1-2; D is ambiguous. Sequencing was done on a sample of memory CD4+ T cells sorted from blood. Subset of the sample: CD45RA-negative fraction. This clonotype was obtained from a young man in good health. This chain's CDR3 is CASSLEGFYGYTF. The CDR3 coding sequence is TGTGCCAGCAGCTTAGAAGGATTTTATGGCTACACCTTC. Supplemented by reference TRBV7-2 and TRBJ1-2, the full variable domain reads GAGVSQSPSNKVTEKGKDVELRCDPISGHTALYWYRQSLGQGLEFLIYFQGNSAPDKSGLPSDRFSAERTGGSVSTLTIQRTQQEDSAVYLCASSLEGFYGYTFGSGTRLTVV.